This TCR beta chain was captured by sequencing in a study of blood T cell repertoires in COVID-19. Study context: Nucleic acid was either cDNA or gDNA, and it came from T cells, B-cell-depleted T cells, or PBMCs.

Original processing methods: Nucleated cell counts were estimated from reference gene primer amplification. This table comes from immunoSEQ multiplex PCR, and its TCRdb copy is limited to in-frame clones, with some not included. V, J and clone size are taken as reported in that table, and D and trimming were inferred from the DNA itself. This table has 65,000 to 90,000 clones, around three quarters appearing once. The clonotype originates from a man aged 55-75 years with active or convalescent COVID-19. Material for sequencing was peripheral blood.

The CDR3 nucleotides are TGCGCCAGCAGCTTCTCGGGTCTCGGTGAAAAACTGTTTTTT. The encoded protein is CASSFSGLGEKLFF. The chain combines TRBV5-1 with TRBJ1-4; D unclear. Trimming took off 2 bases at V and 7 bases at J, with 12 bases between the two ends. This CDR3 has 14 residues. Per germline, CDR1 SGHRS and CDR2 YFSETQ. Drawing the rest from reference TRBV5-1 and TRBJ1-4, the complete variable domain is KAGVTQTPRYLIKTRGQQVTLSCSPISGHRSVSWYQQTPGQGLQFLFEYFSETQRNKGNFPGRFSGRQFSNSRSEMNVSTLELGDSALYLCASSFSGLGEKLFFGSGTQLSVL.